A selection of T cell receptor beta chains follows, all from one sample in a study of regulatory and conventional T cells in RAG deficiency. TCRdb's table, derived via immunoSEQ multiplex PCR, lists solely in-frame clones and lacks some. Of around 37,000 clones in the sample, about 89% were seen once. The same sample was also used in a study of regulatory T cells.

Sequencing input: CD8+ T cells sorted from blood. The source of these receptors is a human donor in good health. CDR3s leave out the opening cysteine and the closing phenylalanine or tryptophan. Fields, in order: V gene, J gene, clone size, CDR3 protein. Clone size is not always given. Where it is, it says once, few, many or a class for expanded clones.

V: TRBV27; J: TRBJ2-7; size: -; CDR3: ASSLSGLAYEQY
V: TRBV4-2; J: TRBJ2-2; size: -; CDR3: ASSQDASEGGGELF
V: TRBV25-1; J: TRBJ1-6; size: -; CDR3: ASSETGTGVNSPLH
V: TRBV2; J: TRBJ1-3; size: -; CDR3: ASRAGTPFNLTGNTIY
V: TRBV11-2; J: TRBJ2-7; size: -; CDR3: ASSLAGAYEQY
V: TRBV27; J: TRBJ2-3; size: -; CDR3: ASSSSGGTDTQY
V: TRBV30; J: TRBJ1-2; size: -; CDR3: ALWRTGLDYT
V: TRBV5-4; J: TRBJ2-1; size: once; CDR3: ASSQPLGRRGGNEQF
V: TRBV27; J: TRBJ1-1; size: -; CDR3: ASSSGMNTEAF
V: TRBV5-4; J: TRBJ2-2; size: few; CDR3: ASSSPGTSGVGNTGELF
V: TRBV9; J: TRBJ2-5; size: -; CDR3: ASSVEGLAGKGGETQY
V: TRBV5-4; J: TRBJ1-2; size: -; CDR3: ASSGDLEPHYGYT
V: TRBV7-9; J: TRBJ2-7; size: -; CDR3: ASSLGVSEQY
V: TRBV7-8; J: TRBJ2-7; size: -; CDR3: ASRSSGASSYEQY
V: TRBV19; J: TRBJ2-7; size: -; CDR3: ASRKDGYEQY
V: TRBV14; J: TRBJ1-6; size: once; CDR3: ASSQRGGAGIYSPLH
V: TRBV7-7; J: TRBJ2-7; size: few; CDR3: ASSLEGGPSYEQY
V: TRBV12-5; J: TRBJ1-2; size: -; CDR3: ASGSTLTLLWANYGYT
V: TRBV9; J: TRBJ1-3; size: -; CDR3: ASSGRRSPTGNTIY
V: TRBV7-9; J: TRBJ1-2; size: -; CDR3: ASSPRQIYGYT
V: TRBV7-6; J: TRBJ2-7; size: -; CDR3: ASSDLISYEQY
V: TRBV28; J: TRBJ2-7; size: once; CDR3: ASRQMKDNSYEQY
V: TRBV14; J: TRBJ2-2; size: -; CDR3: ASQWAPNTGELF
V: TRBV19; J: TRBJ2-1; size: -; CDR3: ASTPGGEQF
V: TRBV7-9; J: TRBJ1-1; size: -; CDR3: ASSSITLTVNTEAF
V: TRBV30; J: TRBJ2-3; size: -; CDR3: AWRVGQVTDTQY
V: TRBV11-2; J: TRBJ2-3; size: once; CDR3: ASSPQGADTQY
V: TRBV10-3; J: TRBJ2-1; size: once; CDR3: AISESGGSDSGWQF
V: TRBV5-1; J: TRBJ2-7; size: -; CDR3: ASGWGFGAGTYEQY
V: TRBV29-1; J: TRBJ1-1; size: -; CDR3: SVGPDKAF